The rows below give T cell receptor beta chains drawn from one sample of a study of follicular helper T cells after annual influenza vaccination. Sequencing used immunoSEQ multiplex PCR; TCRdb keeps in-frame clones, though not all of them. The table lists 650 to 950 clones, around 67% of them singletons. This material consisted of CXCR5+ CD38+ circulating T follicular helper cells from blood, taken 7 days after influenza vaccination. All receptors derive from an adult who received the influenza vaccine. Both conserved end residues are part of each CDR3. D genes are given only for firm matches. Size is stated for part of the rows, as once, few or many counts, or as a class when the clone is expanded.

j_gene,v_gene,abundance,d_gene,CDR3nt,CDR3aa
TRBJ2-7,TRBV19,few,TRBD1,TGTGCCAGTCGACCCGGGACAGGGCCGAACGAGCAGTACTTC,CASRPGTGPNEQYF
TRBJ1-2,TRBV7-2,NA,TRBD1,TGTGCCAGCAGGGAGACAGGGGGCATAAACTATGGCTACACCTTC,CASRETGGINYGYTF
TRBJ1-4,TRBV5-5,NA,NA,TGTGCCAGCAGCTTGGATCCAGGCCGTGAAAAACTGTTTTTT,CASSLDPGREKLFF
TRBJ2-3,TRBV7-6,NA,NA,TGTGCCAGCAGCTTATGGGTGGGGAGCACAGATACGCAGTATTTT,CASSLWVGSTDTQYF
TRBJ1-1,TRBV7-2,NA,NA,TGTGCCAGCAGCTTTAAGGTAGGCACTGAAGCTTTCTTT,CASSFKVGTEAFF
TRBJ2-7,TRBV4-1,few,TRBD1,TGCGCCAGCAGCCAATGGGTAGACTATGGGACAGGGACCTACGAGCAGTACTTC,CASSQWVDYGTGTYEQYF
TRBJ2-7,TRBV7-9,NA,NA,TGTGCCAGCAGCGCCTATGGACAGAAAAAGTCATACGAGCAGTACTTC,CASSAYGQKKSYEQYF
TRBJ2-7,TRBV29-1,NA,TRBD2,TGCAGCGCTGGGACTAGCGCGGGATACGAGCAGTACTTC,CSAGTSAGYEQYF
TRBJ2-1,TRBV6-4,once,NA,TGTGCCAGCAGGGAAGACAGCCAGTCCTACAATGAGCAGTTCTTC,CASREDSQSYNEQFF
TRBJ1-2,TRBV5-5,NA,NA,TGTGCCAGCAGCTTCCAGGGGCTGTCAAACTATGGCTACACCTTC,CASSFQGLSNYGYTF
TRBJ1-5,TRBV2,few,TRBD1,TGTGCCAGCAGTCAAACAGGGGGCGTACAGCCCCAGCATTTT,CASSQTGGVQPQHF
TRBJ2-7,TRBV4-1,few,TRBD1,TGCGCCAGCAGCCAAGTCTCAGGGGGCCGAATGGGTGGCTACGAGCAGTACTTC,CASSQVSGGRMGGYEQYF
TRBJ1-6,TRBV2,few,TRBD1,TGTGCCGGAAGACAGGGTAGCCTTAATTCACCCCTCCACTTT,CAGRQGSLNSPLHF
TRBJ2-5,TRBV4-2,NA,NA,TGTGCCAGCAGCCTCCGGGGAGAAGAGACCCAGTACTTC,CASSLRGEETQYF
TRBJ2-7,TRBV10-2,NA,TRBD1,TGCGCCAGCAGCGACCGGGGACAGGGAGCCTACGAGCAGTACTTC,CASSDRGQGAYEQYF
TRBJ2-7,TRBV11-2,NA,TRBD2,TGTGCCAGCAGCTTAGATCGAAGTTGGGGGGGTAAATCCTACGAGCAGTACTTC,CASSLDRSWGGKSYEQYF
TRBJ1-1,TRBV7-9,NA,NA,TGTGCCAGCAGCTTACAGGGGCACACTGAAGCTTTCTTT,CASSLQGHTEAFF
TRBJ1-6,TRBV9,large,NA,TGTGCCAGCAGCCCCTCGCAGGGGACACATTCACCCCTCCACTTT,CASSPSQGTHSPLHF
TRBJ2-2,TRBV2,NA,NA,TGTGCCAGCAGGAAAGACCAAACCGGGGAGCTGTTTTTT,CASRKDQTGELFF
TRBJ2-7,TRBV7-2,NA,NA,TGTGCCAGGCAAAGTTTAGCAGCCGGCGAGCAGTACTTC,CARQSLAAGEQYF
TRBJ2-5,TRBV6-5,NA,NA,TGTGCCAGCAGTCGCTGGGGTACTCAAGAGACCCAGTACTTC,CASSRWGTQETQYF
TRBJ1-4,TRBV5-6,NA,TRBD1,TGTGCCAGCAGCTCGCCGGGACAGTCGATGGAAAAACTGTTTTTT,CASSSPGQSMEKLFF
TRBJ1-2,TRBV5-4,NA,TRBD1,TGTGCCAGCACTCCGGGGGGGGGACAGGGTACCCTAAACTATGGCTACACCTTC,CASTPGGGQGTLNYGYTF
TRBJ2-2,TRBV19,NA,TRBD2,TGTGCCAGTAGTTTTGCTAGCGGGGGCCGGAACACCGGGGAGCTGTTTTTT,CASSFASGGRNTGELFF
TRBJ2-3,TRBV6-1,few,NA,TGTGCCAGCAGTGTGAGCCTTAGACAGAGCACAGATACGCAGTATTTT,CASSVSLRQSTDTQYF
TRBJ1-2,TRBV5-4,NA,NA,TGTGCCAGCAGCCCCGCGGACAGACTTAACTATGGCTACACCTTC,CASSPADRLNYGYTF
TRBJ1-2,TRBV4-3,NA,NA,TGCGCCAGCAGTCCCGACACCGGGGGAAGAAACTATGGCTACACCTTC,CASSPDTGGRNYGYTF
TRBJ1-6,TRBV18,NA,NA,TGTGCCAGCTCACCCCTGGCGCAGACAAATAATTCACCCCTCCACTTT,CASSPLAQTNNSPLHF
TRBJ2-2,TRBV7-3,NA,NA,TGTGCCAGCAGCCGCGGCGGGGGCATCACCGGGGAGCTGTTTTTT,CASSRGGGITGELFF
TRBJ1-5,TRBV6-1,NA,NA,TGTGCCAGCACGTGGCAAAGAGATCAGCCCCAGCATTTT,CASTWQRDQPQHF
TRBJ2-3,TRBV6-5,NA,NA,TGTGCCAGCAGAGGTGCAGGAGTCACAGATACGCAGTATTTT,CASRGAGVTDTQYF
TRBJ2-7,TRBV27,NA,TRBD1,TGTGCCAGCAGTTCCTACTCGGGACAGGGAGGAAGCGAGCAGTACTTC,CASSSYSGQGGSEQYF
TRBJ1-1,TRBV10-3,NA,NA,TGTGCCATCAGCGCCAGAATTGCACAGCAGAACACTGAAGCTTTCTTT,CAISARIAQQNTEAFF